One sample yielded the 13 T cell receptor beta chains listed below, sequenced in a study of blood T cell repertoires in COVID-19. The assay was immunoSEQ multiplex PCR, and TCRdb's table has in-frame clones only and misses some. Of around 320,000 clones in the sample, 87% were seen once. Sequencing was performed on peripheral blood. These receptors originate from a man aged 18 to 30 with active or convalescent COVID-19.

The CDR3 nucleotides are TGTGCCACCTGGGGGACAGGGGAGAGCAATCAGCCCCAGCATTTT. This encodes CATWGTGESNQPQHF. J is TRBJ1-5 and V is TRBV28, with 10 bases identical to TRBD1. The CDR3 consists of 15 residues. Per the germline V gene, CDR1 is MDHEN and CDR2 is SYDVKM. V lost 10 bases and J lost 1; bases outside the gene matches: 7.

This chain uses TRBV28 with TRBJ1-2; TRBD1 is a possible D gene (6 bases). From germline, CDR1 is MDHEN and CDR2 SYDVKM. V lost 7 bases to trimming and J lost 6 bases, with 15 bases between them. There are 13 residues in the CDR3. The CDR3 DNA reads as TGTGCCAGCACGTTAACAGGGAGGGATGGCTACACCTTC. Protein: CASTLTGRDGYTF.

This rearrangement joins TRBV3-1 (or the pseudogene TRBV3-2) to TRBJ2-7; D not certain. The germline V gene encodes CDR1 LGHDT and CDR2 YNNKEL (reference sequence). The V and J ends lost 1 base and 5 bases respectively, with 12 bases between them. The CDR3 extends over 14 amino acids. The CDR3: CASSQVAALDEQYF. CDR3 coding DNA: TGTGCCAGCAGCCAAGTAGCCGCCCTGGACGAGCAGTACTTC.

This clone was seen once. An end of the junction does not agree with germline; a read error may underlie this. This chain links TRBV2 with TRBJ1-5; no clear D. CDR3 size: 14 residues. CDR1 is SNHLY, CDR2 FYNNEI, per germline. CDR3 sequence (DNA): TGTGCCAGCAGTGAGGTTACTAGCCATCAGCCCCAGCATTTT. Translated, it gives CASSEVTSHQPQHF.

CDR3 residues: CASSGPLYEQYF. In DNA form, the CDR3 reads TGTGCCAGTAGTGGGCCTCTCTACGAGCAGTACTTC. The V call is TRBV19, the J call TRBJ2-7; no clear D. This CDR3 is 12 amino acids long. Germline CDR1 reads LNHDA; CDR2 reads SQIVND (reference sequence). The V gene lost 5 bases and the J gene lost 3 bases, with 8 bases spanning the gap.

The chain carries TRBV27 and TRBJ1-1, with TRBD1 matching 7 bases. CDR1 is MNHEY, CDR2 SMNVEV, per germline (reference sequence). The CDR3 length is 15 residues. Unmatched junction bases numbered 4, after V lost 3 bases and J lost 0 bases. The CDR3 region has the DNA TGTGCCAGCAGTTTGGACAGGTTCATGAACACTGAAGCTTTCTTT. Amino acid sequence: CASSLDRFMNTEAFF.

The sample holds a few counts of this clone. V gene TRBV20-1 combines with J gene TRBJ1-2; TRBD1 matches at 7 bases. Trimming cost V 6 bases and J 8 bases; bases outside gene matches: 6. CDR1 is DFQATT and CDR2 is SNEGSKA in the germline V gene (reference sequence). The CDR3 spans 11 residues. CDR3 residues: CSAQGDLGYTF. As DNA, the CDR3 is TGCAGTGCCCAGGGGGACTTGGGCTACACCTTC.

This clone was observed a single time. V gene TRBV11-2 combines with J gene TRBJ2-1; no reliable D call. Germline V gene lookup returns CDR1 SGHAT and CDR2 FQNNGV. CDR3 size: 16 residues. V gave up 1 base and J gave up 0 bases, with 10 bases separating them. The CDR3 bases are TGTGCCAGCAGCTTAGGAGGCGTCTCCTCCTACAATGAGCAGTTCTTC. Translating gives CASSLGGVSSYNEQFF. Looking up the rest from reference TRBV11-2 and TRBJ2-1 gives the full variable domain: EAGVAQSPRYKIIEKRQSVAFWCNPISGHATLYWYQQILGQGPKLLIQFQNNGVVDDSQLPKDRFSAERLKGVDSTLKIQPAKLEDSAVYLCASSLGGVSSYNEQFFGPGTRLTVL.

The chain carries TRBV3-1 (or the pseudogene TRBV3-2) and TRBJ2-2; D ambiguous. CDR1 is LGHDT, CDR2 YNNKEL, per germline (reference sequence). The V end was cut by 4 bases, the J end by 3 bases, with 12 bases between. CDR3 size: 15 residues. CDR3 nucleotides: TGTGCCAGCAGCCCGATGACTTGGTACACCGGGGAGCTGTTTTTT. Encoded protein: CASSPMTWYTGELFF.

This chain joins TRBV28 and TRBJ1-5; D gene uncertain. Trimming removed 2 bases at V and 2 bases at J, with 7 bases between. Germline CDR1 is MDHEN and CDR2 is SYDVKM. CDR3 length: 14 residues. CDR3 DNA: TGTGCCAGCAGTTTACGGGGAGGCAATCAGCCCCAGCATTTT. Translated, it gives CASSLRGGNQPQHF.

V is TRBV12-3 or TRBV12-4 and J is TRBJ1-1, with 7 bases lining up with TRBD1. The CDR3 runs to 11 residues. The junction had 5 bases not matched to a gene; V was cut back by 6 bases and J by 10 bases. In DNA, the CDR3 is TGTGCCAGCAGCCTGGACAGGCCAGCTTTCTTT. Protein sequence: CASSLDRPAFF.

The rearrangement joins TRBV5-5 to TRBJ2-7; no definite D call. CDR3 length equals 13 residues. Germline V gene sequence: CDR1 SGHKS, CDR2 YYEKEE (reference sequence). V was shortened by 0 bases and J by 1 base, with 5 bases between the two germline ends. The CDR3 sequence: CASSLAGSYEQYF. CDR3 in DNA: TGTGCCAGCAGCTTGGCAGGATCCTACGAGCAGTACTTC.

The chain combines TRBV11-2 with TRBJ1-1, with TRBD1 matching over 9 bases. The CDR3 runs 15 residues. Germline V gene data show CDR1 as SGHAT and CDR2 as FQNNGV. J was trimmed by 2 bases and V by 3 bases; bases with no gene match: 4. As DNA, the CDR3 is TGTGCCAGCAGCTTGGCGGGACAGGGAAACACTGAAGCTTTCTTT. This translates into CASSLAGQGNTEAFF.